Each of the 30 T cell receptor beta chains below was sequenced from the same sample in a study of tumor-infiltrating lymphocytes in localized non-small cell lung cancer. Generated by immunoSEQ multiplex PCR, the TCRdb table keeps only in-frame clones and is missing some. The repertoire holds over 9,500 clones, roughly 80% seen once, with 9% to 15% in the top ten. Sample: uninvolved lung tissue not adjacent to the tumor. These receptors were obtained from a human donor with non-small cell lung cancer.

This CDR3 is CASSPRARMGPGTDTQYF. DNA of the CDR3: TGTGCCAGCAGCCCGCGCGCACGTATGGGGCCTGGCACAGATACGCAGTATTTT. The chain joins TRBV9 to TRBJ2-3; D might be TRBD1 (5 bases). The CDR3 is 18 residues long. Germline V gene data show CDR1 as SGDLS and CDR2 as YYNGEE. The V end was cut by 4 bases, the J end by 1 base, with 22 bases between.

The rearrangement uses TRBV11-3 and TRBJ1-6, with D perhaps TRBD1 (5 bases). Germline CDR1 is SGHNT and CDR2 is YENEEA. This CDR3 is 15 amino acids long. The V gene lost 1 base and the J gene lost 14 bases, with 18 bases spanning the gap. In DNA, the CDR3 is TGTGCCAGCAGCTTAGTCCAAGGGACGGGGCAATCCCTCCACTTT. Residues: CASSLVQGTGQSLHF.

The chain recombines TRBV7-2 with TRBJ1-2, with D unresolved. V gave up 7 bases and J gave up 4 bases, with 19 bases separating them. This CDR3 spans 15 amino acids. The V gene's germline CDR1 is SGHTA and CDR2 FQGNSA. The CDR3 loop is CASTEVRHSSYGYTF. CDR3 nucleotides: TGTGCCAGCACAGAGGTCCGGCATTCTAGCTATGGCTACACCTTC. The variable domain in full, with the rest retrieved from reference TRBV7-2 and TRBJ1-2, is GAGVSQSPSNKVTEKGKDVELRCDPISGHTALYWYRQSLGQGLEFLIYFQGNSAPDKSGLPSDRFSAERTGGSVSTLTIQRTQQEDSAVYLCASTEVRHSSYGYTFGSGTRLTVV.

The V call is TRBV27, the J call TRBJ2-5, with D possibly called TRBD1 or TRBD2 (6 bases each). Trimming left V 1 base short and J 1 base short, with 13 bases between. Germline CDR1 reads MNHEY; CDR2 reads SMNVEV (reference sequence). CDR3 length: 16 residues. CDR3 residues: CASSLYRGEVQETQYF. In DNA, the CDR3 is TGTGCCAGCAGTTTATATAGGGGGGAGGTCCAAGAGACCCAGTACTTC.

The chain combines TRBV9 with TRBJ1-3; 8 bases align to TRBD1. The CDR3 has 17 residues. From germline, CDR1 is SGDLS and CDR2 YYNGEE. J lost 0 bases, V lost 1 base, and 6 bases had no gene match. CDR3 sequence: CASSVQPGQDSGNTIYF. The CDR3 DNA reads TGTGCCAGCAGCGTACAACCGGGACAGGACTCTGGAAACACCATATATTTT.

V usage is TRBV7-2 and J usage is TRBJ1-3; D gene uncertain. The length of the CDR3 is 19 residues. Trimming took off 1 base at V and 2 bases at J, with 21 bases between the two ends. CDR1 is SGHTA, CDR2 FQGNSA, per germline. The CDR3 here is CASSLDFSGRPVAGNTIYF. The CDR3 nucleotides read TGTGCCAGCAGCTTAGATTTCTCGGGCAGACCCGTGGCTGGAAACACCATATATTTT.

This rearrangement joins TRBV7-2 to TRBJ1-3, with D maybe TRBD1 (5 bases). Germline values: CDR1 SGHTA, CDR2 FQGNSA. The length of the CDR3 is 16 residues. Deletions cut 4 bases from V and 0 bases from J, with 13 bases between. The CDR3 nucleotides read TGTGCCAGCAGCTCCGGCGGGGCAGCCTCTGGAAACACCATATATTTT. Translated, it gives CASSSGGAASGNTIYF.

The chain couples TRBV7-2 to TRBJ2-3; 8 positions agree with TRBD2. This CDR3 comprises 14 residues. After removal of 5 bases from V and 6 bases from J, the junction contained 7 bases not matched to a gene. The germline gives CDR1 SGHTA, CDR2 FQGNSA. The CDR3 protein is CASSTRGGIDTQYF. CDR3 DNA: TGTGCCAGCAGCACACGGGGGGGCATCGATACGCAGTATTTT.

This clone was detected once. The chain couples TRBV7-6 to TRBJ2-7; no clear D gene. Trimming stripped 1 base from V and 2 bases from J, with 12 bases between. The V gene's germline CDR1 is SGHVS and CDR2 FNYEAQ. The CDR3 has 15 residues. CDR3 region: CASSLGASPPYEQYF. Written as DNA, the CDR3 is TGTGCCAGCAGCTTAGGCGCCTCCCCCCCCTACGAGCAGTACTTC.

The CDR3 protein is CASSVDVGGPIDEQFF. In nucleotides, the CDR3 is TGTGCCAGCAGCGTAGATGTGGGGGGGCCTATAGATGAGCAGTTCTTC. The rearrangement joins TRBV9 to TRBJ2-1; tentatively, D is TRBD2 (7 bases). CDR1 and CDR2 from the germline V gene are SGDLS and YYNGEE. The V gene lost 0 bases and the J gene lost 8 bases, with 18 bases spanning the gap. The CDR3 sequence is 16 residues long.

The chain links TRBV7-8 to TRBJ1-5; no definite D call. V shed 5 bases and J shed 11 bases, with 16 bases lying between them. Germline V gene sequence: CDR1 SGHVS, CDR2 FQNEAQ. CDR3 length: 13 residues. This chain's CDR3 is CASSARTERAQHF. The CDR3 region has the DNA TGTGCCAGCAGCGCTCGGACTGAACGGGCCCAGCATTTT.

This chain joins TRBV19 and TRBJ1-6; D remains unclear. Trimming removed 3 bases from V and 1 base from J, with 7 bases in between. Germline V CDR1 and CDR2: LNHDA, SQIVND (reference sequence). This CDR3 spans 15 amino acids. The CDR3 reads CASSIGVSYNSPLHF. In nucleotides, the CDR3 is TGTGCCAGTAGTATTGGAGTATCCTATAATTCACCCCTCCACTTT.

This clone was counted once. The chain couples TRBV4-1 to TRBJ1-1; D gene ambiguous. V was trimmed by 5 bases and J by 7 bases, leaving 11 bases between them. CDR1 and CDR2 (germline): MGHRA, YSYEKL. CDR3 size: 12 residues. The DNA for the CDR3 is TGCGCCAGCAGCTCTGGCGGGTATGAAGCTTTCTTT. Translated: CASSSGGYEAFF.

The chain employs TRBV6-6 and TRBJ1-1; D uncertain. V was trimmed by 0 bases and J by 1 base, leaving 3 bases between them. Germline V gene lookup returns CDR1 MNHNY and CDR2 SVGAGI (reference sequence). CDR3 size: 13 residues. The CDR3 DNA sequence: TGTGCCAGCAGTTACTCAGAGAACACTGAAGCTTTCTTT. Protein sequence: CASSYSENTEAFF.

The rearrangement uses TRBV25-1 and TRBJ1-5, with D unresolved. The germline CDR1 and CDR2 sequences are MGHDK and SYGVNS. The CDR3 has 14 residues. Trimming shortened V by 1 base and J by 6 bases, and 10 bases separated the two germline ends. As DNA, the CDR3 is TGTGCCAGCAGTGAATCTAGTGGCGGTCAGCCCCAGCATTTT. Translated, it gives CASSESSGGQPQHF. The whole variable domain, remainder taken from reference TRBV25-1 and TRBJ1-5, is EADIYQTPRYLVIGTGKKITLECSQTMGHDKMYWYQQDPGMELHLIHYSYGVNSTEKGDLSSESTVSRIRTEHFPLTLESARPSHTSQYLCASSESSGGQPQHFGDGTRLSIL.

This clone has just one count. This sequence joins TRBV29-1 and TRBJ2-1, with D perhaps matching TRBD1 (5 bases). CDR1 is SQVTM and CDR2 is ANQGSEA in the germline V gene. V was cut by 3 bases and J by 3 bases, with 9 bases left in between. The CDR3 runs to 13 residues. The CDR3 DNA reads as TGCAGCGTTGACGCAGGGAACTACAATGAGCAGTTCTTC. Amino acids: CSVDAGNYNEQFF.

The rearrangement joins TRBV29-1 to TRBJ1-2; D not resolved. V was pared by 3 bases and J by 2 bases, with 7 bases between. Per the germline V gene, CDR1 is SQVTM and CDR2 is ANQGSEA. The length of the CDR3 is 12 residues. CDR3 sequence: CSVDSRNYGYTF. CDR3 sequence (DNA): TGCAGCGTTGATTCCAGGAACTATGGCTACACCTTC.

This chain connects TRBV5-6 to TRBJ2-1; 8 nucleotides agree with TRBD2. CDR1 is SGHDT, CDR2 YYEEEE, per germline. The CDR3 runs to 17 residues. With V trimmed by 4 bases and J by 7 bases, 16 bases remained unmatched. The CDR3 DNA is TGTGCCAGCAGCCTACCACTTCCGGGGGGGAGGGGAAATGAGCAGTTCTTC. Translating gives CASSLPLPGGRGNEQFF.

There are a few counts of this clone. The chain uses TRBV15 and TRBJ1-3; D unclear. The CDR3 consists of 16 residues. Looked up from germline, CDR1 is LNHNV and CDR2 is YYDKDF (reference sequence). Trimming stripped 2 bases from V and 0 bases from J, with 11 bases between. The CDR3 nucleotides read TGTGCCACCAGCAGAACGGTGCAAGACTCTGGAAACACCATATATTTT. This codes for CATSRTVQDSGNTIYF.

The V call is TRBV29-1, the J call TRBJ1-1; 7 nucleotides line up with TRBD1. The CDR3 contains 12 residues. The V segment lost 4 bases and the J segment 6 bases; nucleotides outside the gene matches: 5. Germline-derived CDR1 and CDR2 are SQVTM and ANQGSEA. As DNA, the CDR3 is TGCAGCGTTGGACAGGGCCATGCTGAAGCTTTCTTT. It yields the protein CSVGQGHAEAFF.

The chain is built from TRBV5-4 and TRBJ1-3; 7 bases line up with TRBD1. The CDR3 consists of 15 residues. Germline CDR1 SGHNT, CDR2 YYREEE (reference sequence). V shed 3 bases, J shed 0 bases, and the junction held 3 bases outside the gene matches. This CDR3 is CASSSGGVSGNTIYF. The CDR3 DNA reads TGTGCCAGCAGCTCAGGGGGTGTCTCTGGAAACACCATATATTTT.

The genes are TRBV25-1 and TRBJ1-4; D is ambiguous. Germline loops: CDR1 MGHDK, CDR2 SYGVNS. V gave up 2 bases and J gave up 4 bases, with 11 bases separating them. This CDR3 is 15 amino acids long. The CDR3: CASSELDGYNEKLFF. The CDR3 nucleotides read TGTGCCAGCAGTGAACTGGACGGGTATAATGAAAAACTGTTTTTT.

CDR3 region: CASSLEAGRGDTQYF. The DNA for the CDR3 is TGTGCCAGCAGCTTAGAGGCGGGCAGGGGGGATACGCAGTATTTT. The chain has TRBV7-2 and TRBJ2-3, with 7 nucleotides matching TRBD1. In germline, CDR1 is SGHTA, CDR2 FQGNSA. After removal of 1 base from V and 6 bases from J, the junction contained 7 bases not matched to a gene. CDR3 length: 15 residues.

The gene calls are TRBV15 and TRBJ1-1, with D maybe TRBD1 (6 bases). Between the trimmed V and J ends, which lost 7 bases and 4 bases, there was a span of 13 bases. CDR3 length: 13 amino acids. Germline CDR1 is LNHNV and CDR2 is YYDKDF (reference sequence). The CDR3 reads CATNDRGGTEAFF. Written as DNA, the CDR3 is TGTGCCACCAACGATCGAGGGGGCACTGAAGCTTTCTTT.

This chain connects TRBV12-5 to TRBJ2-7; 7 positions agree with TRBD1. J gave up 2 bases and V 7 bases, and 11 bases lay outside the gene matches. Germline CDR1 is LGHNT and CDR2 is FRNRAP. This CDR3 contains 15 residues. CDR3 sequence reads: CASAVGGQGAYEQYF. The CDR3 nucleotides are TGTGCTAGTGCCGTAGGGGGCCAGGGAGCCTACGAGCAGTACTTC.

V is TRBV7-9 and J is TRBJ2-5, with D possibly called TRBD1 or TRBD2 (5 bases each). Trimming stripped 8 bases from V and 5 bases from J, with 15 bases between. Germline assignment: CDR1 SEHNR and CDR2 FQNEAQ (reference sequence). The CDR3 consists of 13 residues. The CDR3 DNA reads as TGTGCCAGCGGAAGGGACGGCGTGGAGACCCAGTACTTC. Translation: CASGRDGVETQYF.

The chain carries TRBV10-1 and TRBJ2-7; the D gene is possibly TRBD1 (5 bases). The CDR3 has 13 amino acids. Germline CDR1 and CDR2: WNHNN and SYGVQD (reference sequence). Trimming cost V 0 bases and J 6 bases, with 9 bases left between them. For the CDR3, the DNA is TGCGCCAGCAGTGAGTCGGGGCGGCCCGAGCAGTACTTC. This gives the protein CASSESGRPEQYF.

The chain joins TRBV4-3 to TRBJ2-7; 10 bases align to TRBD1. CDR3 length: 15 amino acids. Trimming removed 3 bases from V and 4 bases from J; junction bases left unmatched: 6. CDR1 is LGHNA and CDR2 is YSLEER in the germline V gene. CDR3 residues: CASSHSGTGEYEQYF. For the CDR3, the DNA is TGCGCCAGCAGCCACTCCGGGACAGGGGAATACGAGCAGTACTTC.

The chain uses TRBV10-3 and TRBJ2-1; D is uncertain. V was trimmed by 6 bases and J by 10 bases, leaving 16 bases between them. CDR1 ENHRY and CDR2 SYGVKD come from the germline V gene. The CDR3 covers 13 residues. The DNA for the CDR3 is TGTGCCATCAGACACCCCCCCGGACGGGAGCAGTTCTTC. This encodes CAIRHPPGREQFF.

The rearrangement links TRBV7-2 to TRBJ1-2, with D perhaps matching TRBD1 (5 bases). V lost 5 bases, J lost 3 bases, and 22 bases lay in between. The CDR3 runs 17 residues. CDR1 SGHTA and CDR2 FQGNSA come from the germline V gene. The CDR3 here is CASSEPGSRYLHYGYTF. In DNA, the CDR3 is TGTGCCAGCAGCGAACCAGGGTCCCGGTACCTCCACTATGGCTACACCTTC. The variable domain in full, with the rest retrieved from reference TRBV7-2 and TRBJ1-2, is GAGVSQSPSNKVTEKGKDVELRCDPISGHTALYWYRQSLGQGLEFLIYFQGNSAPDKSGLPSDRFSAERTGGSVSTLTIQRTQQEDSAVYLCASSEPGSRYLHYGYTFGSGTRLTVV.